This is a list of T cell receptor beta chains from one sample in a study of control samples from healthy donors and cancer patients. The protocol was immunoSEQ multiplex PCR, while the TCRdb copy is restricted to in-frame clones and leaves out a portion. The table shows 150,000 to 180,000 clones, with over 85% occurring only once. The sequenced material came from blood. The receptors shown here come from a man between 35 and 55 years old in good health. CDR3s include the opening cysteine and the closing phenylalanine or tryptophan. A D gene is named only where the DNA matches it firmly. Expanded clones are given a class, and other clones once, few, many or no size at all.

V	J	D	size	DNA	CDR3
TRBV5-1	TRBJ1-2	-	-	TGCGCCAGCAGCTTGACGGATTTAAGCTATGGCTACACCTTC	CASSLTDLSYGYTF
TRBV30	TRBJ1-1	-	-	TGTGCCTGGAGCCACCGACCGGCTGATGAGGATGAAGCTTTCTTT	CAWSHRPADEDEAFF
TRBV5-1	TRBJ2-7	TRBD2	-	TGCGCCAGCAGCTTGTATAGCGGGGCGTACGAGCAGTACTTC	CASSLYSGAYEQYF
TRBV6-4	TRBJ1-5	-	-	TGTGCCAGCAGTGAGGGATTGAATCAGCCCCAGCATTTT	CASSEGLNQPQHF
TRBV5-6	TRBJ2-3	TRBD1	-	TGTGCCAGCAGCACAGACAGGGGGCGGATTCGGACAGATACGCAGTATTTT	CASSTDRGRIRTDTQYF
TRBV6-5	TRBJ1-1	-	-	TGTGCCAGCAGTTACTCCCCCGGGGGTCGACAGACTGAAGCTTTCTTT	CASSYSPGGRQTEAFF
TRBV6-5	TRBJ1-3	TRBD1	-	TGTGCCAGCAGTCGGACAGGGGGCTCTGGAAACACCATATATTTT	CASSRTGGSGNTIYF
TRBV19	TRBJ1-1	TRBD1	few	TGTGCCAGTAGTATAGGGCCGGGACAGGGGGCCTGGTCGCACACTGAAGCTTTCTTT	CASSIGPGQGAWSHTEAFF
TRBV18	TRBJ1-2	TRBD1	-	TGTGCCAGCTCACCAGACAGGGGTGACTATGGCTACACCTTC	CASSPDRGDYGYTF
TRBV2	TRBJ2-5	TRBD1	-	TGTGCCAGCAGCCTCTGGACAGGGTTGGAGACCCAGTACTTC	CASSLWTGLETQYF
TRBV6-5	TRBJ2-7	-	-	TGTGCCAGCAGTTGGGACAAGGCCTACGAGCAGTACTTC	CASSWDKAYEQYF
TRBV2	TRBJ1-4	-	once	TGTGCCAGCAGGACGACAGCAACTAATGAAAAACTGTTTTTT	CASRTTATNEKLFF
TRBV5-1	TRBJ2-7	TRBD1	-	TGCGCCAGCAGCCCCGGACAGGGGGACTACGAGCAGTACTTC	CASSPGQGDYEQYF
TRBV5-6	TRBJ1-3	-	-	TGTGCCAGCAGCTTGGGGAGCAGCTCTGGAAACACCATATATTTT	CASSLGSSSGNTIYF
TRBV5-4	TRBJ1-6	TRBD1	-	TGTGCCAGCAGCTGGGGGACAGGAGGGAATTCACCCCTCCACTTT	CASSWGTGGNSPLHF
TRBV27	TRBJ2-1	TRBD1	-	TGTGCCAGCAGTTTTCCCGGGACAGGGTCAAAGAATGAGCAGTTCTTC	CASSFPGTGSKNEQFF
TRBV12-5	TRBJ2-7	-	once	TGTGCTAGTGGTTTGGTCCTAGGAGGGGCCAGCTCCTACGAGCAGTACTTC	CASGLVLGGASSYEQYF
TRBV10-2	TRBJ1-4	-	once	TGCGCCAGCAAGGCCGGGGGGGGGAATGAAAAACTGTTTTTT	CASKAGGGNEKLFF
TRBV5-4	TRBJ1-1	-	-	TGTGCCAGCAGCTTGGGGGGTCCCGCTTTCTTT	CASSLGGPAFF
TRBV12-3/TRBV12-4	TRBJ1-2	-	-	TGTGCCAGCAAGCAGGGGTATAGCGGCTACACCTTC	CASKQGYSGYTF
TRBV18	TRBJ2-3	TRBD2	once	TGTGCCAGCTCACAAACGGGGGGTCCCACAGATACGCAGTATTTT	CASSQTGGPTDTQYF
TRBV7-9	TRBJ1-3	-	-	TGTGCCAGCAGCTTAACGACTGTCCCCCGAAACACCATATATTTT	CASSLTTVPRNTIYF
TRBV28	TRBJ1-2	-	-	TGTGCCAGCAAAGGGGGTTCCGGTTTCTATGGCTACACCTTC	CASKGGSGFYGYTF
TRBV27	TRBJ1-2	TRBD1	-	TGTGCCAGCAGTTTCCAGACAGGGGACTATGGCTACACCTTC	CASSFQTGDYGYTF
TRBV19	TRBJ1-2	-	-	TGTGCCAGTAGTATGGAGGCCCGGGGACGATCGCAAAACTATGGCTACACCTTC	CASSMEARGRSQNYGYTF
TRBV6-5	TRBJ1-1	-	-	TGTGCCAGCAGAGCCCCGGGCGCAAGGACTGAAGCTTTCTTT	CASRAPGARTEAFF
TRBV5-1	TRBJ1-1	TRBD1	-	TGCGCCAGCAGCTTGGGGGTGACAGGGTGGGACACTGAAGCTTTCTTT	CASSLGVTGWDTEAFF
TRBV7-2	TRBJ1-1	-	-	TGTGCCAGCAGCCCGGCCAAAGTGGCTTTCTTT	CASSPAKVAFF
TRBV4-1	TRBJ2-1	TRBD2	-	TGCGCCAGCAGCCAAGATGCGGGGGGGAATGAGCAGTTCTTC	CASSQDAGGNEQFF
TRBV7-2	TRBJ2-1	TRBD2	-	TGTGCCAGCAACTGGGCGGGGGGCTGGAATGAGCAGTTCTTC	CASNWAGGWNEQFF
TRBV19	TRBJ1-2	TRBD1	-	TGTGCCAGCACTAAACTCGACAGGGGGCGAAGTGGCTACACCTTC	CASTKLDRGRSGYTF
TRBV5-1	TRBJ2-7	-	-	TGCGCCAGCAGCTTGGAGGCAGGGTACTTCTACGAGCAGTACTTC	CASSLEAGYFYEQYF
TRBV5-1	TRBJ2-5	-	-	TGCGCCAGCAGCTGGCGTCAAGAGACCCAGTACTTC	CASSWRQETQYF
TRBV4-2	TRBJ2-7	TRBD1	-	TGTGCCAGCAGCCAAGGGGACAGCTCCTACGAGCAGTACTTC	CASSQGDSSYEQYF
TRBV10-1	TRBJ2-3	-	-	TGCGCCAGCAGTGAGCCCAGCACAGATACGCAGTATTTT	CASSEPSTDTQYF
TRBV11-2	TRBJ1-2	-	-	TGTGCCAGCAGCTTAGATCCGGGGCCCTATGGCTACACCTTC	CASSLDPGPYGYTF
TRBV30	TRBJ1-5	-	-	TGTGCCTGGAGTGTATCCAGGGATCAGCCCCAGCATTTT	CAWSVSRDQPQHF
TRBV5-1	TRBJ1-3	-	-	TGCGCCAGCAGCTTGGCCCCAACAGGGCTCGGAAACACCATATATTTT	CASSLAPTGLGNTIYF
TRBV9	TRBJ2-7	-	-	TGTGCCAGCAGCGTAGGAGGGGGGGGCTCCTACGAGCAGTACTTC	CASSVGGGGSYEQYF
TRBV5-4	TRBJ2-3	-	-	TGTGCCAGCAGCCCCCGTGGGTCCTTAAGCACAGATACGCAGTATTTT	CASSPRGSLSTDTQYF
TRBV9	TRBJ2-1	-	-	TGTGCCAGCAGCGAGGCTAGCGTCCCCTACAATGAGCAGTTCTTC	CASSEASVPYNEQFF
TRBV18	TRBJ1-4	TRBD1	-	TGTGCCAGCTCTCGGACAGGGGCTAATGAAAAACTGTTTTTT	CASSRTGANEKLFF
TRBV28	TRBJ2-3	-	-	TGTGCCACCGGCCTTCCCACGGATACGCAGTATTTT	CATGLPTDTQYF
TRBV29-1	TRBJ2-7	-	once	TGCAGCGTTGAAGACGGAGACAGCTCCTACGAGCAGTACTTC	CSVEDGDSSYEQYF
TRBV14	TRBJ1-3	TRBD1	-	TGTGCCAGCAGTCCTTACCGGGCCACAGGGGATCGAAACACCATATATTTT	CASSPYRATGDRNTIYF
TRBV27	TRBJ2-7	-	-	TGTGCCAGCAGTCGAGTGTGGGACCCTCGTTCCTACGAGCAGTACTTC	CASSRVWDPRSYEQYF
TRBV5-1	TRBJ2-1	-	-	TGCGCCAGCAGCTTGGCACAGACTTACTACAATGAGCAGTTCTTC	CASSLAQTYYNEQFF
TRBV7-2	TRBJ2-1	-	-	TGTGCCAGCAGCTTAGACTCCTCCTCCTACAATGAGCAGTTCTTC	CASSLDSSSYNEQFF
TRBV6-5	TRBJ1-4	-	-	TGTGCCAGCTCCGTAGGGCGACAACGGGAAAAACTGTTTTTT	CASSVGRQREKLFF
TRBV24-1	TRBJ1-1	-	-	TGTGCCACCAGTTCCGGGATGAACACTGAAGCTTTCTTT	CATSSGMNTEAFF
TRBV6-2/TRBV6-3	TRBJ1-2	TRBD1	-	TGTGCCAGCAGTTACTCGACAGGGGCGGACGGCTACACCTTC	CASSYSTGADGYTF
TRBV3-1/TRBV3-2	TRBJ1-1	-	-	TGTGCCAGCAGCCAGGCAGGCTCGTACACTGAAGCTTTCTTT	CASSQAGSYTEAFF
TRBV7-2	TRBJ1-1	-	-	TGTGCCAGCAGCCCTCAGGGAAGTCGTGCTGAAGCTTTCTTT	CASSPQGSRAEAFF
TRBV4-3	TRBJ2-5	-	-	TGCGCCAGCAGCCAGGACGGACGGCCCCGAGAGACCCAGTACTTC	CASSQDGRPRETQYF
TRBV5-6	TRBJ2-1	-	-	TGTGCCAGCAGCTTGGGGCAGGGGCATTACAATGAGCAGTTCTTC	CASSLGQGHYNEQFF
TRBV4-1	TRBJ1-6	TRBD1	-	TGCGCCAGCAGCGAATTACAGGGGGCGGGTAATTCACCCCTCCACTTT	CASSELQGAGNSPLHF
TRBV9	TRBJ2-3	TRBD1	-	TGTGCCAGCAGCGTACCCCGGACAGGGGGCTGGTCAGATACGCAGTATTTT	CASSVPRTGGWSDTQYF